These 16 T cell receptor beta chains were all obtained from the same sample, sequenced in a study of blood T cell repertoires in COVID-19 (TCRdb year 2020). The library was made by the immunoSEQ multiplex PCR assay. TCRdb obtained this table from immuneACCESS and retained in-frame rearrangements with V and J assigned. These tables miss some clones; where compared with another copy, unresolved V genes account for less than half of the shortfall, and the remainder is unexplained. A total of roughly 140,000 clones appear in this sample, roughly 87% of them only once. Roughly 4.5% of the sample goes to the ten largest clones. The specimen sequenced was peripheral blood. The receptors stem from a woman aged 60-75 years with active or convalescent COVID-19.

V and J are TRBV2 and TRBJ1-2; 7 bases line up with TRBD1. The J segment lost 1 base and the V segment lost 6 bases, leaving 8 bases of the junction unmatched. Germline lookup yields CDR1 SNHLY and CDR2 FYNNEI. The length of the CDR3 is 15 residues. The CDR3 sequence is CASSEWGQLNYGYTF. CDR3 nucleotides: TGTGCCAGCAGCGAATGGGGACAGCTTAACTATGGCTACACCTTC.

The rearrangement uses TRBV25-1 and TRBJ1-5; D possibly corresponds to TRBD1 (5 bases). The V end lost 3 bases, the J end lost 5 bases, and 17 bases lay between the germline ends. The CDR3 consists of 16 residues. Germline lookup yields CDR1 MGHDK and CDR2 SYGVNS. CDR3 amino acids: CASSDIQGAKDQPQHF. DNA of the CDR3: TGTGCCAGCAGTGATATCCAAGGGGCCAAGGATCAGCCCCAGCATTTT.

The chain employs TRBV19 and TRBJ2-2, with D maybe TRBD1 (5 bases). The germline V gene has CDR1 LNHDA and CDR2 SQIVND (reference sequence). This CDR3 spans 16 amino acids. Trimming removed 9 bases at V and 0 bases at J, with 17 bases between. The CDR3 nucleotides read TGTGCCAGCCAACTACAGGCCGTAGCGAACACCGGGGAGCTGTTTTTT. Its protein is CASQLQAVANTGELFF.

This chain joins TRBV12-3 or TRBV12-4 and TRBJ2-1; TRBD1 is a possible D gene (6 bases). This CDR3 spans 12 amino acids. The V end was cut by 3 bases, the J end by 8 bases, with 8 bases between. In DNA form, the CDR3 reads TGTGCCAGCAGTTTTTCAGGGGATGAGCAGTTCTTC. The encoded protein is CASSFSGDEQFF.

The J gene is TRBJ2-3, the V gene TRBV19; maybe TRBD2 (7 bases). The CDR3 runs to 15 residues. The V gene lost 3 bases and the J gene lost 5 bases, with 15 bases spanning the gap. Germline loops: CDR1 LNHDA, CDR2 SQIVND (reference sequence). The CDR3 nucleotides are TGTGCCAGTAGTATGTCCCCGGGGGGCGGAGATACGCAGTATTTT. Translating it yields CASSMSPGGGDTQYF.

This sequence joins TRBV3-1 (or the pseudogene TRBV3-2) and TRBJ2-3; no clear D gene. From germline, CDR1 is LGHDT and CDR2 YNNKEL (reference sequence). This CDR3 spans 14 amino acids. V lost 1 base, J lost 2 bases, and 7 bases lay in between. DNA of the CDR3: TGTGCCAGCAGCCAAGGCCGGGTCACAGATACGCAGTATTTT. As protein: CASSQGRVTDTQYF.

In DNA form, the CDR3 reads TGCGCCAGCAGCTTCTCCGGGGGAGAGCAGTACTTC. Protein product: CASSFSGGEQYF. The rearrangement links TRBV5-1 to TRBJ2-7; a possible D gene is TRBD2 (6 bases). CDR1 and CDR2 (germline): SGHRS, YFSETQ. V was cut by 2 bases and J by 7 bases, with 10 bases left in between. The CDR3 is 12 amino acids.

This clone was seen more than once but under ten times. The rearrangement uses TRBV19 and TRBJ2-2; 9 bases line up with TRBD1. The germline CDR1 and CDR2 sequences are LNHDA and SQIVND (reference sequence). CDR3 size: 15 residues. V shed 3 bases, J shed 4 bases, and the junction held 3 bases outside the gene matches. The CDR3 protein is CASSIWDRATGELFF. The CDR3 nucleotides are TGTGCCAGTAGTATTTGGGACAGGGCCACCGGGGAGCTGTTTTTT.

The gene calls are TRBV5-1 and TRBJ2-7; D possibly corresponds to TRBD1 (5 bases). Trimming cost V 5 bases and J 2 bases, with 14 bases left between them. This CDR3 region has 14 residues. Germline V CDR1 and CDR2: SGHRS, YFSETQ. CDR3 coding DNA: TGCGCCAGCAGGTACACGACAGAAACCTACGAGCAGTACTTC. This translates into CASRYTTETYEQYF.

This chain links TRBV19 with TRBJ1-3; D gene ambiguous. The CDR3 contains 16 residues. V was trimmed by 6 bases and J by 0 bases, leaving 15 bases between them. CDR1 LNHDA and CDR2 SQIVND come from the germline V gene (reference sequence). CDR3 sequence reads: CASSRGREDSGNTIYF. The CDR3 DNA reads TGTGCCAGTAGCCGGGGTAGGGAGGACTCTGGAAACACCATATATTTT.

The chain uses TRBV29-1 and TRBJ2-7; D perhaps matches TRBD1 (5 bases). Trimming removed 2 bases at V and 2 bases at J, with 22 bases between. The germline CDR1 and CDR2 sequences are SQVTM and ANQGSEA. CDR3 length: 17 amino acids. The CDR3 bases are TGCAGCGTTGAAATTTTAAGTCTGGCCTTGGGGCCCTACGAGCAGTACTTC. As protein: CSVEILSLALGPYEQYF.

V is TRBV4-3 and J is TRBJ1-2; TRBD1 matches at 10 bases. Germline CDR1 and CDR2: LGHNA and YSLEER. The length of the CDR3 is 15 residues. The V gene end was trimmed by 4 bases and the J gene end by 4 bases; junction bases not matched to a gene: 6. CDR3 amino acids: CASSPDRGQTYGYTF. The CDR3 DNA reads as TGCGCCAGCAGCCCCGACAGGGGGCAAACCTATGGCTACACCTTC.

V and J are TRBV11-2 and TRBJ1-2, with unresolved D. V lost 5 bases, J lost 1 base, and 8 bases lay in between. This CDR3 contains 13 residues. CDR1 is SGHAT and CDR2 is FQNNGV in the germline V gene. The CDR3 loop reads CASSATSNYGYTF. The CDR3 DNA reads as TGTGCCAGCAGCGCGACAAGTAACTATGGCTACACCTTC.

The V and J genes are TRBV7-2 and TRBJ2-2; 8 bases map to TRBD2. Germline V gene data show CDR1 as SGHTA and CDR2 as FQGNSA. V lost 5 bases and J lost 7; bases outside the gene matches: 0. This CDR3 region has 12 residues. CDR3 amino acids: CASSRGGGELFF. CDR3 coding DNA: TGTGCCAGCAGCCGGGGGGGCGGGGAGCTGTTTTTT.

The CDR3 nucleotides read TGTGCCAGCAGTGAATGGTCAGGGGACTACGAGCAGTACTTC. As protein: CASSEWSGDYEQYF. The V and J genes are TRBV25-1 and TRBJ2-7, with TRBD1 as a possible D gene (6 bases). V was clipped by 1 base and J by 3 bases, with 10 bases between them. The germline gives CDR1 MGHDK, CDR2 SYGVNS. The CDR3 covers 14 residues.

This clone turned up a few times. V usage is TRBV7-6 and J usage is TRBJ1-4, with 10 bases identical to TRBD1. Germline assignment: CDR1 SGHVS and CDR2 FNYEAQ. CDR3 length: 16 residues. V shed 6 bases, J shed 5 bases, and the junction held 9 bases outside the gene matches. CDR3 region: CASSSGTGVINEKLFF. CDR3 nucleotides: TGTGCCAGCAGTTCCGGGACAGGGGTTATAAATGAAAAACTGTTTTTT.